This T cell receptor (beta chain) is drawn from a study of blood T cells in healthy people across ages (dated by TCRdb to the mid-2010s). About the full investigation: In model experiments, template switching captured about one uniquely barcoded TCR beta cDNA molecule for every two T cells. Donors of different ages were randomly distributed across sequencing lanes to avoid experimental bias. The donors were divided into four age groups: young (average around 17 years), middle-aged (roughly 40), aged (around 67) and long-lived (82). To track age-related changes in TCR beta repertoire diversity, the study relied on deep sequencing normalized with unique cDNA molecular identifiers. Using the same blood draw, the study looked at two additional independent replicas of 1 million unique cDNA reads for two donors, one aged 18 to 30 and the other aged 80 or older. The study at large found these results: Observed TCR beta diversity correlated strongly with the percentage of naive T cells measured by flow cytometry. Conclusive comparison of naive and antigen-experienced compartments was prevented by the profiling of bulk unsorted PBMCs. The long-lived group showed more naive CD4+ T cells, fewer expanded clones and increased TCR diversity than the aged group, suggesting age selection. Observed TCR beta diversity per million T cells fell roughly linearly with age, and a significant reduction was already apparent by age around 40. The CMV infection status of donors was not known, potentially confounding age-related changes in expanded clonotypes. Estimates of total diversity from one million sequenced T cells were regarded as lower bounds and underestimates.

The library was prepared using 5' RACE. TCRdb lists the instrument as Illumina HiSeq 2500. The second PCR ran for about 7 to 11 cycles and used a J-beta primer mix along with a sample-barcoded 5' primer. A template-switch 5' adaptor carrying 12 random nucleotides introduced a unique molecular identifier onto each TCR beta cDNA molecule. Each sample yielded at least 3 million CDR3-containing paired-end reads. The Mint cDNA synthesis kit, primed by a TRBC-specific oligonucleotide, was used to synthesize first-strand cDNA from all RNA. After uracil-DNA glycosylase treatment, a first 18-cycle PCR used universal primers M1SS and BC2_uni_R on all cDNA. The authors processed their data as follows. Each sample was normalized by randomly selecting 1 million high-quality reads, each carrying a distinct molecular identifier. Instead of being binned into consensus sequences, reads that shared molecular identifiers were thrown out. MiTCR, run with a Q25 quality threshold and the strictest error-elimination algorithm, handled CDR3 identification, clonotype clustering and error correction. A nonparametric unseen species model with Euler transformation was used to estimate lower-bound total TCR beta diversity. Starting from the raw public reads, TCRdb applied fastp trimming at Q25, assembled clones with MiXCR and retained in-frame beta chains. Each record represents a unique CDR3 protein, reported with the most common genes and DNA among its rows. TCRdb's processing, not the authors' own work, is the source of the V and J calls. This sample comprises 730,000 or so distinct CDR3 sequences, roughly two fifths of them detected only once. The ten most abundant clones make up 20% to 25% of the sample.

About this clonotype itself: No cognate antigen has been identified for it. No clone much larger than this one lies a single base away; base qualities are absent.

Germline trimming amounts to 3 bases on V and 7 bases on J, with 7 as the count of junction bases outside the gene matches. Inclusive of the bounding cysteine and phenylalanine, the CDR3 is 14 residues long. Only the CDR3 part of the read is kept: 42 bases, read in frame from the first base. Taken from the germline V gene, the CDR1 and CDR2 loops are KGHDR and SFDVKD. Systemically healthy Caucasian individuals from Russia, 35 to 40 in total and aged roughly 6 to 100 years, were included as donors. Each donor gave ten milliliters of peripheral blood, drawn into EDTA-treated Vacutainer tubes. Ficoll-Paque density-gradient centrifugation was used to isolate PBMCs, with at least 6.5 million per sample. Trizol reagent was used to extract total RNA from PBMCs, with at least 5 micrograms per sample. For every donor, flow cytometry on a PBMC aliquot measured the percentage of naive CD45RAhigh/CD27high T cells.

Sequencing used blood. The chain joins TRBV24-1 to TRBJ1-2, and 7 junction bases match TRBD1. The clonotype comes from a woman in her fifties or sixties in good health. The DNA sequence is TGTGCCACCAGTGATGACAGGGAAAGACCTGGCTACACCTTC. It codes for CATSDDRERPGYTF.